Shown below are 10 T cell receptor beta chains from a single sample sequenced in a study of T cell responses to AZD1222 COVID-19 vaccine. Sequenced by immunoSEQ multiplex PCR; TCRdb stores in-frame clones only, minus some. The sample contains 95,000 to 100,000 clones, roughly nine tenths of which appear only once. The sample was peripheral blood, taken on day 0 of AZD1222 vaccination. All receptors derive from an adult in good health.

This sequence joins TRBV14 and TRBJ2-3; D is perhaps TRBD2 (6 bases). The CDR3 runs 14 residues. Trimming shortened V by 3 bases and J by 3 bases, and 10 bases separated the two germline ends. Germline values: CDR1 SGHDN, CDR2 FVKESK. The chain's CDR3 is CASSHWGLTDTQYF. In nucleotides, the CDR3 is TGTGCCAGCAGCCACTGGGGACTTACAGATACGCAGTATTTT.

This clone was observed once. V usage is TRBV9 and J usage is TRBJ2-2; D may correspond to TRBD1 or TRBD2 (5 bases each). There are 16 residues in the CDR3. CDR1 is SGDLS and CDR2 is YYNGEE in the germline V gene. Trimming removed 0 bases from V and 9 bases from J, with 18 bases in between. The CDR3 DNA reads as TGTGCCAGCAGCGTAGATGGGGCGGGTAGGTCCCGGGAGCTGTTTTTT. Translated: CASSVDGAGRSRELFF.

This chain connects TRBV9 to TRBJ2-7; the D gene is possibly TRBD1 (5 bases). The CDR3 is made up of 16 amino acids. V was clipped by 0 bases and J by 9 bases, with 22 bases between them. CDR1 SGDLS and CDR2 YYNGEE come from the germline V gene. In nucleotides, the CDR3 is TGTGCCAGCAGCGTAGATGGGCAGGGTGGGTTATCGGGGCAGTACTTC. It encodes CASSVDGQGGLSGQYF.

This clone came up once. The V call is TRBV12-2, the J call TRBJ1-2; TRBD1 is the table's D call and was not checked against the DNA. TRBV12-2 is a pseudogene locus. This CDR3 is built from 16 residues. The CDR3 region is CASRFNRGRRGYGYTF. DNA for the CDR3: TGTGCAAGTCGCTTTAACAGGGGGCGAAGAGGGTATGGCTACACCTTC.

V usage is TRBV19 and J usage is TRBJ2-1; 11 bases line up with TRBD2. With 5 bases clipped from V and 5 bases from J, the junction kept 5 bases outside the gene matches. Germline-derived CDR1 and CDR2 are LNHDA and SQIVND (reference sequence). The CDR3 spans 15 residues. CDR3 DNA: TGTGCCAGTAGTCGACTAGCGGGGAATGACAATGAGCAGTTCTTC. Its translation: CASSRLAGNDNEQFF.

The chain combines TRBV11-2 with TRBJ2-2; D possibly corresponds to TRBD1 (5 bases). V was clipped by 11 bases and J by 4 bases, with 20 bases between them. Germline CDR1 SGHAT, CDR2 FQNNGV. The CDR3 has 15 amino acids. CDR3 bases: TGTGCCGTCCAAGGTGGGCAGGGCTTCACCGGGGAGCTGTTTTTT. Amino acid sequence: CAVQGGQGFTGELFF.

The V call is TRBV27, the J call TRBJ1-3; TRBD1 matches at 8 bases. V dropped 6 bases and J dropped 0; count of bases not matched to a gene: 10. CDR3 size: 17 residues. CDR1 is MNHEY and CDR2 is SMNVEV in the germline V gene (reference sequence). The CDR3 DNA is TGTGCCAGCAGGCCCCCGGGACAGGCGATCTCTGGAAACACCATATATTTT. This gives the protein CASRPPGQAISGNTIYF.

V gene TRBV19 combines with J gene TRBJ2-5; D is unclear. The V end lost 0 bases, the J end lost 5 bases, and 4 bases lay between the germline ends. CDR1 is LNHDA, CDR2 SQIVND, per germline (reference sequence). The CDR3 sequence is 12 residues long. CDR3 loop: CASSIDYETQYF. The CDR3 region has the DNA TGTGCCAGTAGTATAGATTACGAGACCCAGTACTTC.

The chain combines TRBV3-1 (or the pseudogene TRBV3-2) with TRBJ1-3; 8 nucleotides match TRBD1. The CDR3 runs to 16 residues. J lost 0 bases, V lost 4 bases, and 5 bases had no gene match. From germline, CDR1 is LGHDT and CDR2 YNNKEL (reference sequence). CDR3 DNA: TGTGCCAGCAGCCCCAGGACAGGGAGCTCTGGAAACACCATATATTTT. Its protein product is CASSPRTGSSGNTIYF.

The V call is TRBV28, the J call TRBJ1-1; no firm D call. The CDR3 spans 14 residues. V was cut by 7 bases and J by 5 bases, with 17 bases left in between. Germline CDR1 and CDR2: MDHEN and SYDVKM. In DNA form, the CDR3 reads TGTGCCAGCAAGAAAGGAACCTTTAATACTGAAGCTTTCTTT. This translates into CASKKGTFNTEAFF.